The sample holds many counts of the clone carrying this TCR beta chain. Its antigen remains unidentified. For the second PCR, which ran for about 7 to 12 cycles, a sample-barcoded 5' primer and a J-beta primer mix were used. TCRdb re-analysed the 5' RACE reads in MiXCR, keeping a single row per CDR3 protein. The data show about 650,000 distinct CDR3 sequences, about 32% seen once. The sample is drawn from a study of blood T cells in healthy people across ages. Study findings and constraints: It was not known whether donors were CMV positive (a possible confounder of expanded clonotype changes). Roughly linear declines in TCR beta diversity per million T cells occurred with age. Diversity estimates from one million T cells were considered underestimates.

The CDR3 runs to 17 residues. Germline CDR1 DFQATT, CDR2 SNEGSKA (reference sequence). After removal of 1 base from V and 4 bases from J, the junction contained 13 bases not matched to a gene. Per sample, at least 6 micrograms of total RNA were extracted. V gene TRBV20-1 combines with J gene TRBJ2-7, with 10 bases lining up with TRBD1. Source material: blood. This receptor was taken from a woman older than 75 in good health. DNA for the CDR3: TGCAGTGCTAGAGGCGTCTCCGGACAGGGGGATCTGTACGAGCAGTACTTC. Protein sequence: CSARGVSGQGDLYEQYF.